This T cell receptor (beta chain) was obtained from a study of blood T cell repertoires in COVID-19 (dated by TCRdb to 2019 to 2021). Context from the whole study: Collaborator samples came from the United States, Italy and Spain and covered acute and convalescent phases of COVID-19. The prospective study material was composed of cDNA or gDNA derived from T cells, B-cell-depleted T cells, or PBMCs. Subjects who had been exposed to COVID-19, were actively infected with it, or had recovered from it provided the deeply sampled blood TCRbeta repertoires that made up the dataset. The repertoires were released in a freely available public database meant as a resource for research on the immune response to SARS-CoV-2. Samples were obtained from the ongoing ImmuneRACE study (first 160 participants) and from some 1,200 subjects provided by 6 global collaborators. A de-identified subject ID, COVID-19 status, age in years and sex were almost always included in the sample metadata. Where HLA class I and class II types were available, the types were taken from metadata supplied by the sample provider, not from assay-based typing. What the authors observed across the whole study: The quantity of clinical and demographic metadata differed by source and by participant and was supplied without curation.

At the junction V is shortened by 3 bases and J by 2 bases, with 14 bases in between. The germline V gene yields SGHAT for CDR1 and FQNNGV for CDR2. The CDR3 covers 15 residues, taking in both the cysteine and the phenylalanine. Only the CDR3 region is kept as DNA, spanning 45 bases read in frame from base 1. Remarks on this clone: The antigen this receptor binds is unknown. It has no much larger one-base neighbor in the sample; base qualities were not kept.

Samples from volunteer blood donors who had recovered from COVID-19 were contributed by a second Seattle source. Whole blood was collected in K2EDTA tubes by collaborating institutions according to the institutions' own protocols. For TCRbeta analysis, collaborators shipped samples in one of three forms: frozen whole blood, isolated PBMCs, or DNA extracted from either of those sample types. TCRbeta CDR3 regions were amplified from genomic DNA by means of the immunoSEQ Assay, a bias-controlled multiplex PCR. In the authors' own workflow: The number of nucleated cells in each sample was estimated from the amplification of reference gene primers within the assay. To quantify the absolute abundance of each unique TCRbeta CDR3 rearrangement, sequence reads were collapsed and filtered. For each sample, productive Simpson clonality was calculated as the square root of Simpson's diversity index across productive rearrangements. The source is immuneACCESS, and TCRdb retained only in-frame sequences with V and J called. Part of the clones is not carried over; for the studies checked, unresolved V genes explain less than half of this, and the remainder is unexplained. D and trimming come from the DNA, and the V and J calls and clone size come from that table. The sample table holds 250,000 or so clones, of which over 70% were seen once. The ten largest clones add up to roughly 1.6% of the sample.

The sequence links TRBV11-2 to TRBJ2-7; TRBD1 is a possible D gene, resting on 6 matching bases. The sequencing sample was made of peripheral blood. The clonotype comes from a woman aged 40 to 55 who had recovered from COVID-19. Here is the DNA: TGTGCCAGCAGCTTTCCTAGTAGGGGGACCTACGAGCAGTACTTC. Protein translation: CASSFPSRGTYEQYF.